These 12 T cell receptor beta chains were sequenced from one sample in a study of T-cell reconstitution after alpha-beta-depleted transplantation in children. TCRbeta library preparation incorporated unique molecular identifiers. TCRdb passed the PCR reads through MiXCR, listing each CDR3 protein once. This sample has approximately 89,000 distinct CDR3 sequences, with 15% to 18% found just once. This material consisted of PBMCs, mostly from graft donor cells, taken 180 days after TCRalphabeta/CD19-depleted stem cell transplant. These receptors were obtained from a male patient aged 2-9 years who had a stem cell transplant for acute lymphoblastic leukemia, so the T cells may come from the graft donor.

This chain uses TRBV5-4 with TRBJ2-3; 9 bases are a match to TRBD2. Trimming cost V 4 bases and J 6 bases; bases outside gene matches: 6. Germline CDR1 reads SGHNT; CDR2 reads YYREEE (reference sequence). The CDR3 loop spans 14 amino acids. CDR3 DNA sequence: TGTGCCAGCAGCACGGGACTAGCAGGGGATACGCAGTATTTT. This gives the protein CASSTGLAGDTQYF.

A few counts support this clonotype. The chain is built from TRBV12-3 or TRBV12-4 and TRBJ1-4; tentative D call: TRBD1 (6 bases). The CDR3 length is 15 residues. Trimming removed 3 bases from V and 7 bases from J, with 15 bases in between. The CDR3 protein is CASSLLRGQGEKLFF. The CDR3 DNA reads TGTGCCAGCAGTTTGTTACGGGGGCAGGGTGAAAAACTGTTTTTT.

This chain uses TRBV5-1 with TRBJ1-4; possible D gene TRBD1, 5 bases. The CDR3 is 13 residues long. Deletions cut 0 bases from V and 8 bases from J, with 8 bases between. Germline assignment: CDR1 SGHRS and CDR2 YFSETQ. The CDR3 loop reads CASSLEGREKLFF. In DNA, the CDR3 is TGCGCCAGCAGCTTGGAGGGGAGGGAAAAACTGTTTTTT.

There are a few counts of this clonotype. The chain carries TRBV14 and TRBJ1-1; possibly TRBD1 for D (6 bases). V lost 0 bases and J 1 base, leaving 15 bases between the germline ends. The CDR3 has 17 residues. Germline V gives CDR1 SGHDN, CDR2 FVKESK. CDR3 sequence reads: CASSQDYGQQGNTEAFF. The CDR3 nucleotides are TGTGCCAGCAGCCAAGATTATGGCCAACAGGGGAACACTGAAGCTTTCTTT.

The chain has TRBV5-1 and TRBJ2-1; TRBD1 aligns across 9 bases. The CDR3 contains 19 residues. Germline V CDR1 and CDR2: SGHRS, YFSETQ. J was trimmed by 0 bases and V by 0 bases; bases with no gene match: 10. CDR3 coding DNA: TGCGCCAGCAGCTTGGTGACAGGGGGAAGGACCAGCTCCTACAATGAGCAGTTCTTC. The encoded protein is CASSLVTGGRTSSYNEQFF.

This clonotype was detected a few times. This chain joins TRBV6-2 or TRBV6-3 and TRBJ2-3; 9 nucleotides align to TRBD2. Germline V gene data show CDR1 as MNHEY and CDR2 as SVGEGT. Trimming cost V 7 bases and J 12 bases; bases outside gene matches: 11. The length of the CDR3 is 13 residues. The CDR3 is CASTLSWGLAQYF. In DNA form, the CDR3 reads TGTGCCAGCACCCTGTCTTGGGGACTAGCCCAGTATTTT.

This sequence joins TRBV25-1 and TRBJ2-1; 7 nucleotides agree with TRBD2. The ends lost 1 base at V and 4 bases at J; junction bases unmatched: 4. The V gene's germline CDR1 is MGHDK and CDR2 SYGVNS. This CDR3 comprises 15 residues. The CDR3 nucleotides are TGTGCCAGCAGTGAATTTACGGGGGGATACAATGAGCAGTTCTTC. It encodes CASSEFTGGYNEQFF.

This clonotype was seen a few times. The rearrangement links TRBV5-1 to TRBJ2-3; TRBD2 agrees at 9 bases. Germline CDR1 reads SGHRS; CDR2 reads YFSETQ. The length of the CDR3 is 16 residues. J gave up 0 bases and V 4 bases, and 6 bases lay outside the gene matches. The CDR3 DNA sequence: TGCGCCAGCAGCATCGGACTAGCGCCTAGCACAGATACGCAGTATTTT. It is translated as CASSIGLAPSTDTQYF.

There are a few counts of this clonotype. V and J are TRBV12-3 or TRBV12-4 and TRBJ1-4, with D possibly TRBD1 on 5 matching bases. Trimming left V 4 bases short and J 5 bases short, with 17 bases between. This CDR3 region has 16 residues. The CDR3 coding sequence is TGTGCCAGCAGTTATGGGTCGGGGGTGTCAAATGAAAAACTGTTTTTT. This sequence encodes CASSYGSGVSNEKLFF.

J is TRBJ2-7 and V is TRBV29-1, with a weak D call TRBD2 (5 bases). V lost 6 bases and J lost 6, with 9 bases in between. CDR1 is SQVTM and CDR2 is ANQGSEA in the germline V gene. The CDR3 totals 10 residues. CDR3 loop: CSVGEGEQYF. The DNA for the CDR3 is TGCAGCGTCGGGGAAGGCGAGCAGTACTTC.

This chain connects TRBV5-1 to TRBJ2-7; 7 bases are shared with TRBD2. Germline values: CDR1 SGHRS, CDR2 YFSETQ. V trimming: 0 bases; J trimming: 5 bases; junction bases outside the gene matches: 8. This CDR3 is 15 amino acids long. The CDR3 DNA sequence: TGCGCCAGCAGCTTGGAGGCGGGAGTAATCCACGAGCAGTACTTC. This gives the protein CASSLEAGVIHEQYF.

This clonotype was observed a handful of times. The gene calls are TRBV20-1 and TRBJ2-7, with 9 positions matching TRBD1. CDR1 DFQATT and CDR2 SNEGSKA come from the germline V gene (reference sequence). The CDR3 consists of 13 residues. Trimming took 6 bases from V and 5 from J; bases not matched to a gene: 8. The CDR3 loop reads CSATGTGFNEQYF. CDR3 nucleotides: TGCAGTGCCACCGGGACAGGGTTCAACGAGCAGTACTTC.